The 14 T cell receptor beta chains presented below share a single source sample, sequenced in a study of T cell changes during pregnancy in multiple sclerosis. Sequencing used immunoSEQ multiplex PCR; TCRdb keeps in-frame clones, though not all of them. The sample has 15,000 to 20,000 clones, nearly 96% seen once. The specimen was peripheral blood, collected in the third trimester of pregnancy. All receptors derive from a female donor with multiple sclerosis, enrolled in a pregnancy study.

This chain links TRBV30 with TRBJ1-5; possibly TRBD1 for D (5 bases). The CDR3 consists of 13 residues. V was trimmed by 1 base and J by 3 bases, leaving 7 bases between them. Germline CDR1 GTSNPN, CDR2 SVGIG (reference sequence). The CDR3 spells CAWSGGDNQPQHF. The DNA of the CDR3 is TGTGCCTGGAGTGGGGGGGACAATCAGCCCCAGCATTTT.

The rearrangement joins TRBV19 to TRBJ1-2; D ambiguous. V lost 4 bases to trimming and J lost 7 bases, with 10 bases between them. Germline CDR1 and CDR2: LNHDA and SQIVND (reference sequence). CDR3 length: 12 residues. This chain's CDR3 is CASSTGGGGYTF. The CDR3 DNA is TGTGCCAGTAGTACGGGAGGTGGTGGCTACACCTTC.

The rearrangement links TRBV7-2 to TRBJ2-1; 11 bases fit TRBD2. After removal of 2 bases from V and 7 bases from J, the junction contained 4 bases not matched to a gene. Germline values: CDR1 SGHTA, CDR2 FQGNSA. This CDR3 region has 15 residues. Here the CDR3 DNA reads TGTGCCAGCAGCTTACATGTAGCGGGGGGGAATGAGCAGTTCTTC. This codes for CASSLHVAGGNEQFF.

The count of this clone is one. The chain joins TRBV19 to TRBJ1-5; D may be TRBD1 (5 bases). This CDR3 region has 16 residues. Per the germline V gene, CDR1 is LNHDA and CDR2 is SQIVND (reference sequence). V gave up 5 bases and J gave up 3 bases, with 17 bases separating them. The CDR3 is CASSWGAGLPNQPQHF. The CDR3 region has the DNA TGTGCCAGTAGTTGGGGCGCAGGCCTCCCCAATCAGCCCCAGCATTTT. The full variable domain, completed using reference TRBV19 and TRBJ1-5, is DGGITQSPKYLFRKEGQNVTLSCEQNLNHDAMYWYRQDPGQGLRLIYYSQIVNDFQKGDIAEGYSVSREKKESFPLTVTSAQKNPTAFYLCASSWGAGLPNQPQHFGDGTRLSIL.

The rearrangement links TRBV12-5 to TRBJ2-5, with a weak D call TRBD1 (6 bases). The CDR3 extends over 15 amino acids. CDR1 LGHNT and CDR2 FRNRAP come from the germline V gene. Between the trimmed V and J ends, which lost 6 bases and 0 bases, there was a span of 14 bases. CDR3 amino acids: CASGPGRQDQETQYF. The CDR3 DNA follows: TGTGCTAGTGGCCCAGGCCGACAGGACCAAGAGACCCAGTACTTC.

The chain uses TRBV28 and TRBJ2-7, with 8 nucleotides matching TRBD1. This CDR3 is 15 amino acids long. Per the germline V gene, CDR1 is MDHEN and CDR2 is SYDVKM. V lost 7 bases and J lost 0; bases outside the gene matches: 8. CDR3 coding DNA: TGTGCCAGCATACCCCGGGACAGGACCTCCTACGAGCAGTACTTC. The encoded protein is CASIPRDRTSYEQYF.

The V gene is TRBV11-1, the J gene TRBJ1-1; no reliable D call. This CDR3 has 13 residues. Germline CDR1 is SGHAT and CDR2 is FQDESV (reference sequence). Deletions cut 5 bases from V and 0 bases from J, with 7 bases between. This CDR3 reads CASSLGMNTEAFF. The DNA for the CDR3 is TGTGCCAGCAGCCTCGGGATGAACACTGAAGCTTTCTTT.

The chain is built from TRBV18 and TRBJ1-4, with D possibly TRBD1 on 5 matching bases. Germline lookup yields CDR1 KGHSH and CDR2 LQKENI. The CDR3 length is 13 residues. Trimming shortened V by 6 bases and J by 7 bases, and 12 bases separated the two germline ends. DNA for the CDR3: TGTGCCAGCTCCGCGGGACTGAGTGAAAAACTGTTTTTT. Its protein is CASSAGLSEKLFF.

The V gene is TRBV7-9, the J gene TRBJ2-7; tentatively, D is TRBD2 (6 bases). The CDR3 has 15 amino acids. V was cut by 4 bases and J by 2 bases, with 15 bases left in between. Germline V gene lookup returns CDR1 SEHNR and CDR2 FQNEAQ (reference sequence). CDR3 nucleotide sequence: TGTGCCAGCAGCTCACCGGGAGACAACCCCTACGAGCAGTACTTC. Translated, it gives CASSSPGDNPYEQYF.

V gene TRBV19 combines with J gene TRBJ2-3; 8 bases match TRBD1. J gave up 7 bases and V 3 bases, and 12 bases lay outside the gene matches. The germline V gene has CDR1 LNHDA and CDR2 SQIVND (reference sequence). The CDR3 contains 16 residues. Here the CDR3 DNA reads TGTGCCAGTAGTATCGTAAAGGCAGGGGGCGCGAATACGCAGTATTTT. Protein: CASSIVKAGGANTQYF.

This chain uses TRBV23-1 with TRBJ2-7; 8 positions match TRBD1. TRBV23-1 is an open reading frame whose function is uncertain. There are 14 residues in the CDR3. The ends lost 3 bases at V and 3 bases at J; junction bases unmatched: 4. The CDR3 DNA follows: TGCGCCAGCAGTCAGGAAGACAGGGGCTACGAGCAGTACTTC. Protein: CASSQEDRGYEQYF.

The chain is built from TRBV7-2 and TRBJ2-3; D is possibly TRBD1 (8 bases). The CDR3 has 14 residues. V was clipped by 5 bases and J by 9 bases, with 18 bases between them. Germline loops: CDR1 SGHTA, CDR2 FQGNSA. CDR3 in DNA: TGTGCCAGCAGCCAAGGACAGGGAGGGAGAACGCAGTATTTT. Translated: CASSQGQGGRTQYF.

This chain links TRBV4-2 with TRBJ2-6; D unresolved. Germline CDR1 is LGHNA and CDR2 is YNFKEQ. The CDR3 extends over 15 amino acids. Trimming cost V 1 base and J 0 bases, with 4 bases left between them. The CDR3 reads CASSQALSGANVLTF. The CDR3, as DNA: TGTGCCAGCAGCCAAGCCCTCTCTGGGGCCAACGTCCTGACTTTC.

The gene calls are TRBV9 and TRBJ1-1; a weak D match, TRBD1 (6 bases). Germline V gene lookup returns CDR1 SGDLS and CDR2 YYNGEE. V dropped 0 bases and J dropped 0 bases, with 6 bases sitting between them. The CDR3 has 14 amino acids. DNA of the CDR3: TGTGCCAGCAGCGTAGGACAGGTGAACACTGAAGCTTTCTTT. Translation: CASSVGQVNTEAFF.